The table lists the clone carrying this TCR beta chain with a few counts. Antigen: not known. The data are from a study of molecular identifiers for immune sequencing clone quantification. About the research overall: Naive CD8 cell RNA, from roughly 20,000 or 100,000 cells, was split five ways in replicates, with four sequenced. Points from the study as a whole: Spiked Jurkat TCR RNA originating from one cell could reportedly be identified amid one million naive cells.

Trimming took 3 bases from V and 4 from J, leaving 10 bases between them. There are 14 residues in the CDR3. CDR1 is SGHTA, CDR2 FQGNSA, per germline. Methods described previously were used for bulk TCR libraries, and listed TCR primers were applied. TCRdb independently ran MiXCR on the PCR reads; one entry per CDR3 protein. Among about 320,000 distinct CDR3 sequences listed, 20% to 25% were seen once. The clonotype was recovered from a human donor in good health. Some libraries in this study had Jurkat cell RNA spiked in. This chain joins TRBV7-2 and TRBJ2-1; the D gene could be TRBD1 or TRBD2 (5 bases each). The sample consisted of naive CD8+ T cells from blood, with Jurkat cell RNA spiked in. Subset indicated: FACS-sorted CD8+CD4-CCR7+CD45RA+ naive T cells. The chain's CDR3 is CASSFIGEYNEQFF. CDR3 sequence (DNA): TGTGCCAGCAGCTTTATAGGGGAGTACAATGAGCAGTTCTTC.